One sample yielded the 8 T cell receptor beta chains listed below, sequenced in a study of spatial heterogeneity in lung cancer. Indicated time point: sample taken at primary tumor resection. Sequencing of whole RNA from tumor, nontumor lung or frozen PBMC involved no sorting. TCRdb itself ran the 5' RACE reads through MiXCR, one entry per CDR3 protein. This sample yields tens of thousands of distinct CDR3 sequences, of which 10% to 15% are seen a single time; approximately 4.2% belongs to the top ten. This specimen consisted of PBMCs, obtained at surgery. All receptors come from a male donor with early-stage non-small cell lung cancer.

This clonotype was counted a few times. The rearrangement joins TRBV13 to TRBJ1-6; 9 bases are shared with TRBD1. Looked up from germline, CDR1 is PRHDT and CDR2 is FYEKMQ (reference sequence). V lost 0 bases, J lost 13 bases, and 7 bases stayed unmatched. This CDR3 contains 15 residues. CDR3 amino acids: CASSLGGQGPMPLHF. The DNA for the CDR3 is TGTGCCAGCAGCTTAGGCGGACAGGGGCCGATGCCCCTCCACTTT.

The chain combines TRBV6-1 with TRBJ2-7, with D perhaps TRBD1 (5 bases). The germline V gene encodes CDR1 MNHNS and CDR2 SASEGT. V dropped 8 bases and J dropped 3 bases, with 26 bases sitting between them. There are 17 residues in the CDR3. CDR3 sequence: CASGEVPSSARGYEQYF. CDR3 coding DNA: TGTGCCAGCGGAGAGGTCCCCTCATCCGCTAGGGGCTACGAGCAGTACTTC.

The table lists this clonotype with many counts. The chain uses TRBV29-1 and TRBJ1-1, with D hard to call. CDR1 and CDR2 (germline): SQVTM, ANQGSEA. The CDR3 is 14 amino acids. V lost 3 bases to trimming and J lost 1 base, with 12 bases between them. The CDR3: CSVDNAPGNTEAFF. In nucleotides, the CDR3 is TGCAGCGTTGACAACGCCCCAGGGAACACTGAAGCTTTCTTT.

The rearrangement joins TRBV19 to TRBJ2-1, with 9 bases fitting TRBD2. The junction had 14 bases not matched to a gene; V was cut back by 10 bases and J by 10 bases. Germline CDR1 is LNHDA and CDR2 is SQIVND (reference sequence). The CDR3 contains 14 residues. The CDR3 DNA sequence: TGTGCCACCCACACCCAGGGACTAGCAGGCGAGCAGTTCTTC. This encodes CATHTQGLAGEQFF. Full variable domain (missing parts from reference TRBV19 and TRBJ2-1): DGGITQSPKYLFRKEGQNVTLSCEQNLNHDAMYWYRQDPGQGLRLIYYSQIVNDFQKGDIAEGYSVSREKKESFPLTVTSAQKNPTAFYLCATHTQGLAGEQFFGPGTRLTVL.

This clonotype has just a few counts. The rearrangement uses TRBV6-1 and TRBJ2-7, with D unresolved. CDR3 size: 14 residues. Germline V gives CDR1 MNHNS, CDR2 SASEGT. V shed 3 bases and J shed 0 bases, with 9 bases lying between them. This CDR3 reads CASSDPAVSYEQYF. Written as DNA, the CDR3 is TGTGCCAGCAGTGACCCCGCAGTCTCCTACGAGCAGTACTTC.

In this sample, this clonotype turned up a few times. This chain connects TRBV24-1 to TRBJ2-1; 12 bases are shared with TRBD2. The V and J ends lost 2 bases and 7 bases, in that order; junction bases with no gene match: 14. The germline CDR1 and CDR2 sequences are KGHDR and SFDVKD. This CDR3 contains 19 residues. In DNA form, the CDR3 reads TGTGCCACCAGTGATTCGCGGGCACTAGCGGGAGGAGTAAGGAATGAGCAGTTCTTC. Translating it yields CATSDSRALAGGVRNEQFF.

This clonotype has just a few counts. The chain employs TRBV29-1 and TRBJ1-2; no firm D call. Trimming pared 7 bases from V and 6 bases from J, leaving 9 bases between. The CDR3 spans 10 residues. Germline CDR1 is SQVTM and CDR2 is ANQGSEA. For the CDR3, the DNA is TGCAGCGCCGGGCATGATGGCTACACCTTC. This gives the protein CSAGHDGYTF.

This clonotype was seen only a few times. This chain uses TRBV3-1 with TRBJ2-3; TRBD2 agrees at 8 bases. Germline values: CDR1 LGHDT, CDR2 YNNKEL (reference sequence). J lost 6 bases, V lost 0 bases, and 8 bases had no gene match. The CDR3 is 16 amino acids. CDR3 region: CASSQETGGAGDTQYF. For the CDR3, the DNA is TGTGCCAGCAGCCAAGAGACCGGGGGGGCCGGGGATACGCAGTATTTT.